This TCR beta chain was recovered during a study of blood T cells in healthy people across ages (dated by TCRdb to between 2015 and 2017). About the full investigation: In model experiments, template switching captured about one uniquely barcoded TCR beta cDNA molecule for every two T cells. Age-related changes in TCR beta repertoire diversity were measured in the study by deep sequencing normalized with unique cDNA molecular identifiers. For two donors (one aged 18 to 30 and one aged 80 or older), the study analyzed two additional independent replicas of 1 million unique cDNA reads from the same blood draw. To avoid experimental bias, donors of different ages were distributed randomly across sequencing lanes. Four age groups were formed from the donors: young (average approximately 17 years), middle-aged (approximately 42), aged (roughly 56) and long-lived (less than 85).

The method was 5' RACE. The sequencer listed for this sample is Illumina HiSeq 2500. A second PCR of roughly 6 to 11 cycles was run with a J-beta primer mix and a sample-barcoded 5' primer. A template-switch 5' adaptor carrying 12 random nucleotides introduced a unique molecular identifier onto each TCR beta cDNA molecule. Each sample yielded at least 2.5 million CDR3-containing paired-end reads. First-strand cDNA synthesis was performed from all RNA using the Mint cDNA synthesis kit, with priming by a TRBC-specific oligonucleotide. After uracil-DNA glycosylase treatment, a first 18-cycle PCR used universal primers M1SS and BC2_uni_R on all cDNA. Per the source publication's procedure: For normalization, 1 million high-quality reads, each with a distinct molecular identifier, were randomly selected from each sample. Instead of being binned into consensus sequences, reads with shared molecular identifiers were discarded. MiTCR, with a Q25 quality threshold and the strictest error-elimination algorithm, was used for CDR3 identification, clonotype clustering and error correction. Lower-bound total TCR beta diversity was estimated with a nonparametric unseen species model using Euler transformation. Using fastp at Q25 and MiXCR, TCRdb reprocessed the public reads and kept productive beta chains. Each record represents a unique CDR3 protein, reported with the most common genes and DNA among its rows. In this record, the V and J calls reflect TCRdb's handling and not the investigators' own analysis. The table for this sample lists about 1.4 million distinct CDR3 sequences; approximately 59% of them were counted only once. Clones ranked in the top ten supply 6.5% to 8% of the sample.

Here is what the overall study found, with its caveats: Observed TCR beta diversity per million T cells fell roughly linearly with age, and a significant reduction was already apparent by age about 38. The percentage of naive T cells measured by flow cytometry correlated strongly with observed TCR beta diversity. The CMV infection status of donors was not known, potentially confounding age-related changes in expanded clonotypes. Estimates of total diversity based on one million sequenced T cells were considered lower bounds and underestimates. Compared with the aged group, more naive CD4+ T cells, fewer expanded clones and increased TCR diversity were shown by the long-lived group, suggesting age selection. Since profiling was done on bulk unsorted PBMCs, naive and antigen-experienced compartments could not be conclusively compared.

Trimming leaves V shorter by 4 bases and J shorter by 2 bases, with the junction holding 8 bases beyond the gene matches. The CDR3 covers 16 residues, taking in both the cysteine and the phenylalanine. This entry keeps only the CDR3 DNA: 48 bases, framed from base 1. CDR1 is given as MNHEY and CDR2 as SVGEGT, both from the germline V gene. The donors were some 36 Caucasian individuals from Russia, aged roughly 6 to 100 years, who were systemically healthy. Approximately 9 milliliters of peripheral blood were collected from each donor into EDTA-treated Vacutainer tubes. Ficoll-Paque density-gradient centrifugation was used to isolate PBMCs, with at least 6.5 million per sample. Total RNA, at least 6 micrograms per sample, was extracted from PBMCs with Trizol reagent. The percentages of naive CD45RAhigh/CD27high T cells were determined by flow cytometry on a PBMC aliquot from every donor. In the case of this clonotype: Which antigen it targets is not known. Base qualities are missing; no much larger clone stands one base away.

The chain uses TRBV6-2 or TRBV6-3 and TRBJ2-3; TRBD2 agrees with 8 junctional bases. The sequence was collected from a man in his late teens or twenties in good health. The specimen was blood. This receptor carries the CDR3 CASSSPAGATTDTQYF. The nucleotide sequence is TGTGCCAGCAGTTCTCCAGCGGGGGCCACCACAGATACGCAGTATTTT.